A selection of T cell receptor beta chains follows, all from one sample in a study of tumor and adjacent non-tumor tissue in lung cancer. TCRdb independently ran MiXCR on the multiplex PCR reads; one entry per CDR3 protein. Of some 84,000 distinct CDR3 sequences listed, about 66% are singletons. The material sequenced was lung tumor tissue. These TCRs come from a man in his sixties or seventies with non-small cell lung cancer. Both conserved end residues are trimmed from each CDR3.

V	J	CDR3
TRBV7-3	TRBJ2-2	ASSLTASGGAGELF
TRBV29-1	TRBJ2-7	SVVVARPRFSGGSPYEQY
TRBV5-4	TRBJ2-5	ASSSVGGQETQY
TRBV25-1	TRBJ2-6	ASSDSTFSGASVLT
TRBV6-2/TRBV6-3	TRBJ1-6	DSSCGQVDNSPLH
TRBV6-1	TRBJ2-5	ASSEVGETQY
TRBV10-3	TRBJ2-4	AISESNLSQGIQY
TRBV2	TRBJ2-3	ASSKVGESDTQY
TRBV4-2	TRBJ2-1	ANSQDRVKDEQL
TRBV19	TRBJ1-5	ASSIPGLAQH
TRBV11-3	TRBJ2-1	ASNLGSGRGQYNEQF
TRBV6-5	TRBJ1-1	ASAPGQGAPITEAF
TRBV7-9	TRBJ2-1	ASSRGGGGGNEQF
TRBV7-9	TRBJ2-1	ASSYTVGTGGTNEQF
TRBV6-6	TRBJ2-4	ASRWDSAY
TRBV10-1	TRBJ2-3	ASNDVDERMQC
TRBV18	TRBJ1-5	ASSPGGWKPQH
TRBV29-1	TRBJ2-1	SAIEAGRLHEQF
TRBV28	TRBJ2-1	ASSLYGQNNEQF
TRBV6-5	TRBJ2-5	ASRTQDRQETQY
TRBV10-3	TRBJ2-1	AISGGAGGIREQF
TRBV11-2	TRBJ2-1	ASSFEGTTGEQF
TRBV7-9	TRBJ1-4	ASSLVPQGNEKLF
TRBV11-2	TRBJ2-2	ACSSEAVAAGDLF
TRBV20-1	TRBJ2-5	SARDPRRGGRETQY
TRBV11-2	TRBJ2-7	DSTSERRPYEQY
TRBV11-2	TRBJ2-7	ASSLDLAGGSGLY
TRBV30	TRBJ1-1	AWSVRGKGSTEAF
TRBV11-2	TRBJ1-1	ANSLEVGAF
TRBV6-5	TRBJ2-3	ASSYSIPPGTYTLY
TRBV4-2	TRBJ2-3	ANSQRTGGTDTQY
TRBV6-6	TRBJ2-1	ASSYGVAGGFDEQF
TRBV5-8	TRBJ2-1	ASNLSWAERAGERF
TRBV4-1	TRBJ1-1	ASSQPNTDAL
TRBV19	TRBJ2-7	ATQNPGGRGFEQY
TRBV11-2	TRBJ2-6	TSSSPRGRGGSGANVPT
TRBV6-2/TRBV6-3	TRBJ1-2	ASSPWNHLYGYT
TRBV10-3	TRBJ2-7	AITESGGSSREQY
TRBV28	TRBJ2-6	ASRPPTGTGANVLT
TRBV5-1	TRBJ1-4	TSSLWGQGEKLF
TRBV28	TRBJ2-6	ASSLIRRGMAGANVLT
TRBV28	TRBJ2-5	ASSLPTGEVETQY
TRBV10-1	TRBJ2-3	ASTRWTSGTDTQC
TRBV4-1	TRBJ1-4	ASSPRDPRTNEKLF
TRBV11-3	TRBJ1-2	TNSFSGGASYT
TRBV6-2/TRBV6-3	TRBJ2-7	ANTPGTSGGPESCEQY
TRBV6-6	TRBJ2-1	ASSYGRVAGGLEHF
TRBV28	TRBJ2-7	ASSRTGRSYEQY
TRBV11-2	TRBJ2-7	ASSLLPPGQGAGEQY
TRBV11-1	TRBJ2-7	ASSFRQERSYKQY